This T cell receptor (beta chain) was retrieved from a study of cytomegalovirus exposure and HLA in healthy donors. The PCR was carried out with 60 Vbeta primers and 13 Jbeta primers. Generated by immunoSEQ multiplex PCR, the TCRdb table keeps only in-frame clones and is missing some. The repertoire holds 100,000 or so clones, with roughly 73% as singletons. As for this clone: Its antigen remains unknown.

With 6 bases clipped from V and 3 bases from J, the junction kept 4 bases outside the gene matches. This CDR3 contains 14 residues. The germline gives CDR1 SEHNR, CDR2 FQNEAQ (reference sequence). Study conclusions and caveats: Some highly shared sequence variants likely arose as a pipeline artifact. By HLA locus, TCR association rates varied in a later analysis, with DRB1 showing the most and HLA-C the fewest.

This sequence was found in a man between 35 and 55 years old in good health and CMV-seronegative. This rearrangement joins TRBV7-9 to TRBJ1-1; TRBD1 matches 10 bases. Sequences were obtained from PBMCs. CDR3 sequence reads: CASSRTGGDTEAFF. Here the CDR3 DNA reads TGTGCCAGCAGTAGGACAGGGGGGGACACTGAAGCTTTCTTT.